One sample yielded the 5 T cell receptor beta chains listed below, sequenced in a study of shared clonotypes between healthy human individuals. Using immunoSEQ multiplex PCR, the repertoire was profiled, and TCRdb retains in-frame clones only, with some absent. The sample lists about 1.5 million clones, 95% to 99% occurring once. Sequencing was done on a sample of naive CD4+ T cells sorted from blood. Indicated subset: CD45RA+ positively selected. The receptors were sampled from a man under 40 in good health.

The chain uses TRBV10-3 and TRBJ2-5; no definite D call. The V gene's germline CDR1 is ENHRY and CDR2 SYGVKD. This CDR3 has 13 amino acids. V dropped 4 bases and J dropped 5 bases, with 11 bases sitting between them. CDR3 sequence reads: CAISGRVRETQYF. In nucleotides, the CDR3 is TGTGCCATCAGTGGTCGGGTTCGCGAGACCCAGTACTTC.

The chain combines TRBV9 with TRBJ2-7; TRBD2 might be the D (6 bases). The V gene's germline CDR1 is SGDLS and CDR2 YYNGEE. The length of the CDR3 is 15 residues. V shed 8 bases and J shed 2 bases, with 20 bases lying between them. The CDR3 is CARKYLGLGAYEQYF. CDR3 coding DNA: TGTGCCAGGAAATACCTGGGACTCGGAGCCTACGAGCAGTACTTC.

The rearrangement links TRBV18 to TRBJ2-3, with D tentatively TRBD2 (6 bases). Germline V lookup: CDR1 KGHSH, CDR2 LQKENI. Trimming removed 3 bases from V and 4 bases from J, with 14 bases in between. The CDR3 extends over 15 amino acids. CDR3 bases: TGTGCCAGCTCACCGAACGGGGGTATGGCAGATACGCAGTATTTT. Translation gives CASSPNGGMADTQYF. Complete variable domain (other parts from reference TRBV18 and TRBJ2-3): NAGVMQNPRHLVRRRGQEARLRCSPMKGHSHVYWYRQLPEEGLKFMVYLQKENIIDESGMPKERFSAEFPKEGPSILRIQQVVRGDSAAYFCASSPNGGMADTQYFGPGTRLTVL.

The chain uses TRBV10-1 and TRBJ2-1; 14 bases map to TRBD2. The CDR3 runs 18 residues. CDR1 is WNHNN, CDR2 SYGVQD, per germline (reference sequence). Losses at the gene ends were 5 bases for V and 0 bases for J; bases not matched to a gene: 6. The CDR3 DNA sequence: TGCGCCAGCAGTCCCCGGACTAGCGGGAGGAGCTCCTACAATGAGCAGTTCTTC. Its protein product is CASSPRTSGRSSYNEQFF.

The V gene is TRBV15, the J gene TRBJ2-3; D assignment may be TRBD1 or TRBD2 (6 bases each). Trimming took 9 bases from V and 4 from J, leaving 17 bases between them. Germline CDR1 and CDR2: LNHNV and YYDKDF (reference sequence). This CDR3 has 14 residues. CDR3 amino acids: CATRGARGPDTQYF. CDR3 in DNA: TGTGCCACAAGGGGGGCTCGAGGCCCAGATACGCAGTATTTT.